These 32 T cell receptor beta chains were all obtained from the same sample, sequenced in a study of CD8 T cells in Susac syndrome. Random hexamers primed reverse transcription of about 0.45 to 1 ug RNA. TCRdb redid the calling of the immunoSEQ multiplex PCR reads with MiXCR, one entry per CDR3 protein. Altogether around 80,000 distinct CDR3 sequences are present, roughly nine tenths being singletons, with the ten largest covering about 0.47%. The specimen was CD8+ T cells from PBMCs. The source of these receptors is a human donor with multiple sclerosis.

V and J are TRBV7-8 and TRBJ2-1; D unresolved. V lost 5 bases and J lost 3, with 11 bases in between. Germline assignment: CDR1 SGHVS and CDR2 FQNEAQ. The CDR3 has 14 amino acids. CDR3 residues: CASSRRLFYNEQFF. CDR3 DNA sequence: TGTGCCAGCAGCCGGAGACTGTTCTACAATGAGCAGTTCTTC.

This clonotype was recorded once. The V call is TRBV3-1, the J call TRBJ2-5; D possibly corresponds to TRBD2 (6 bases). Germline loops: CDR1 LGHDT, CDR2 YNNKEL (reference sequence). The ends were cut back, 3 bases at V and 4 bases at J, with 9 bases in the middle. CDR3 length: 13 residues. The CDR3 spells CASSQEGAETQYF. CDR3 DNA: TGTGCCAGCAGCCAGGAGGGAGCAGAGACCCAGTACTTC.

This clonotype came up once. V and J are TRBV28 and TRBJ2-7, with D perhaps TRBD2 (5 bases). The CDR3 totals 14 residues. V was trimmed by 3 bases and J by 3 bases, leaving 12 bases between them. Looked up from germline, CDR1 is MDHEN and CDR2 is SYDVKM. The CDR3 loop reads CASSFQTRVYEQYF. CDR3 bases: TGTGCCAGCAGTTTCCAAACTAGGGTCTACGAGCAGTACTTC. The full variable domain, its missing parts supplied by reference TRBV28 and TRBJ2-7, is DVKVTQSSRYLVKRTGEKVFLECVQDMDHENMFWYRQDPGLGLRLIYFSYDVKMKEKGDIPEGYSVSREKKERFSLILESASTNQTSMYLCASSFQTRVYEQYFGPGTRLTVT.

The CDR3 sequence: CAISEGGWETQYF. The CDR3 coding sequence is TGTGCCATCAGTGAAGGAGGGTGGGAGACCCAGTACTTC. The chain carries TRBV10-3 and TRBJ2-5, with D perhaps matching TRBD2 (6 bases). CDR1 is ENHRY, CDR2 SYGVKD, per germline. V lost 3 bases, J lost 5 bases, and 10 bases lay in between. The CDR3 contains 13 residues.

The V gene is TRBV4-3, the J gene TRBJ2-3; the D is unclear. V lost 1 base to trimming and J lost 3 bases, with 11 bases between them. In germline, CDR1 is LGHNA, CDR2 YSLEER. The CDR3 extends over 15 amino acids. Here the CDR3 reads CASSQGLIGTDTQYF. In DNA form, the CDR3 reads TGCGCCAGCAGCCAAGGTCTAATTGGGACAGATACGCAGTATTTT.

The V and J genes are TRBV5-1 and TRBJ1-3; D is unresolved. This CDR3 region has 17 residues. Germline CDR1 reads SGHRS; CDR2 reads YFSETQ. V was clipped by 0 bases and J by 0 bases, with 13 bases between them. CDR3: CASSLESLRGSGNTIYF. The CDR3 DNA reads as TGCGCCAGCAGCTTGGAGTCCCTCCGGGGCTCTGGAAACACCATATATTTT.

This chain joins TRBV3-1 and TRBJ2-1, with D possibly matching TRBD2 (6 bases). The CDR3 covers 14 residues. Germline-derived CDR1 and CDR2 are LGHDT and YNNKEL (reference sequence). Trimming stripped 1 base from V and 9 bases from J, with 13 bases between. CDR3 region: CASSQVEKGGEQFF. The CDR3 DNA is TGTGCCAGCAGCCAAGTGGAGAAGGGAGGTGAGCAGTTCTTC.

The rearrangement joins TRBV7-6 to TRBJ2-1; D is uncertain. Per the germline V gene, CDR1 is SGHVS and CDR2 is FNYEAQ. Trimming took off 7 bases at V and 6 bases at J, with 7 bases between the two ends. CDR3 size: 11 residues. Here the CDR3 DNA reads TGTGCCAGCATGTCGGGCAATGAGCAGTTCTTC. Its translation: CASMSGNEQFF.

The CDR3 region is CASRQRGISNQPQHF. Here the CDR3 DNA reads TGTGCCAGCAGACAGAGGGGAATAAGCAATCAGCCCCAGCATTTT. The V gene is TRBV7-2, the J gene TRBJ1-5; D is perhaps TRBD1 (5 bases). V lost 6 bases to trimming and J lost 1 base, with 13 bases between them. This CDR3 is built from 15 residues. Looked up from germline, CDR1 is SGHTA and CDR2 is FQGNSA.

The CDR3 spells CASSPTRLAGELFF. CDR3 nucleotide sequence: TGTGCCAGCAGCCCGACCAGGCTAGCTGGGGAGCTGTTTTTT. The chain is built from TRBV7-2 and TRBJ2-2, with D possibly matching TRBD2 (5 bases). CDR1 is SGHTA, CDR2 FQGNSA, per germline. V was pared by 5 bases and J by 8 bases, with 15 bases between. The CDR3 totals 14 residues.

The genes are TRBV2 and TRBJ2-7; D perhaps matches TRBD2 (5 bases). V lost 8 bases to trimming and J lost 9 bases, with 14 bases between them. Germline assignment: CDR1 SNHLY and CDR2 FYNNEI. The CDR3 runs 11 residues. CDR3 protein: CASVVRGRQYF. Written as DNA, the CDR3 is TGTGCCAGCGTGGTTCGGGGTAGGCAGTACTTC.

The rearrangement links TRBV7-8 to TRBJ2-1; perhaps TRBD2 as D (6 bases). Germline V gene sequence: CDR1 SGHVS, CDR2 FQNEAQ. V was pared by 5 bases and J by 16 bases, with 27 bases between. This CDR3 has 15 amino acids. Here the CDR3 DNA reads TGTGCCAGCAGCCCCCTCGGGGGTCCTTACAACTCCCACTTCTTC. Protein sequence: CASSPLGGPYNSHFF.

The V gene is TRBV7-3, the J gene TRBJ1-6; a possible D gene is TRBD1 (5 bases). The ends were cut back, 2 bases at V and 7 bases at J, with 9 bases in the middle. From germline, CDR1 is SGHTA and CDR2 FQGTGA. This CDR3 is 14 amino acids long. The CDR3 region has the DNA TGTGCCAGCAGCTTAGTCTCAGGGAATTCACCCCTCCACTTT. Amino acid sequence: CASSLVSGNSPLHF.

The rearrangement joins TRBV9 to TRBJ1-4; D remains ambiguous. The CDR3 is made up of 16 amino acids. The germline V and J ends were trimmed by 0 bases and 6 bases, with 15 bases remaining between them. The V gene's germline CDR1 is SGDLS and CDR2 YYNGEE. CDR3 DNA sequence: TGTGCCAGCAGCGTAGCTCCGGGGAGGGAGGATGAAAAACTGTTTTTT. Translating it yields CASSVAPGREDEKLFF.

The chain couples TRBV7-9 to TRBJ1-3; D ambiguous. Germline V CDR1 and CDR2: SEHNR, FQNEAQ (reference sequence). CDR3 size: 13 residues. Trimming shortened V by 6 bases and J by 2 bases, and 8 bases separated the two germline ends. The CDR3 is CASRAGAGNTIYF. CDR3 nucleotide sequence: TGTGCCAGCAGGGCTGGGGCTGGAAACACCATATATTTT.

The rearrangement joins TRBV6-2 or TRBV6-3 to TRBJ2-5, with a weak D call TRBD2 (5 bases). The CDR3 is 15 amino acids. Trimming shortened V by 6 bases and J by 5 bases, and 19 bases separated the two germline ends. The V gene's germline CDR1 is MNHEY and CDR2 SVGEGT. The CDR3 protein is CASSPLGFMGETQYF. The CDR3 nucleotides read TGTGCCAGCAGCCCACTAGGTTTTATGGGTGAGACCCAGTACTTC.

V gene TRBV2 combines with J gene TRBJ2-5; a weak D match, TRBD1 (5 bases). Germline CDR1 SNHLY, CDR2 FYNNEI. V was cut by 3 bases and J by 7 bases, with 9 bases left in between. The CDR3 is 12 amino acids. CDR3 coding DNA: TGTGCCAGCAGTGACAGGGTTGGGACCCAGTACTTC. This translates into CASSDRVGTQYF.

The V call is TRBV6-1, the J call TRBJ1-1, with D possibly TRBD1 on 5 matching bases. Germline CDR1 MNHNS, CDR2 SASEGT. CDR3 size: 16 residues. The V end lost 6 bases, the J end lost 3 bases, and 20 bases lay between the germline ends. In DNA, the CDR3 is TGTGCCAGCAGCGATTTTGCTCAGGGAGGGGACACTGAAGCTTTCTTT. Protein: CASSDFAQGGDTEAFF.

V is TRBV7-2 and J is TRBJ1-2; D uncertain. CDR1 SGHTA and CDR2 FQGNSA come from the germline V gene. V lost 6 bases to trimming and J lost 10 bases, with 15 bases between them. The CDR3 is made up of 12 amino acids. The chain's CDR3 is CASSFGRRAYTF. For the CDR3, the DNA is TGTGCCAGCAGTTTTGGACGGCGGGCCTACACCTTC.

This chain uses TRBV4-3 with TRBJ2-7; 7 nucleotides agree with TRBD1. The J segment lost 7 bases and the V segment lost 0 bases, leaving 9 bases of the junction unmatched. This CDR3 is built from 15 residues. Germline loops: CDR1 LGHNA, CDR2 YSLEER. In DNA, the CDR3 is TGCGCCAGCAGCCAAGAGGGACAGAGCAAGGATGAGCAGTACTTC. It is translated as CASSQEGQSKDEQYF.

CDR3 DNA sequence: TGTGCCAGCTCTGGGGACACATATCAGCCCCAGCATTTT. This sequence encodes CASSGDTYQPQHF. The chain recombines TRBV12-3 or TRBV12-4 with TRBJ1-5, with D possibly TRBD1 on 6 matching bases. V was pared by 8 bases and J by 5 bases, with 13 bases between. This CDR3 region has 13 residues.

This chain uses TRBV7-9 with TRBJ1-5; D remains ambiguous. In germline, CDR1 is SEHNR, CDR2 FQNEAQ (reference sequence). V shed 8 bases and J shed 4 bases, with 12 bases lying between them. There are 13 residues in the CDR3. CDR3 DNA: TGTGCCAGCGCTCGGGTGGGGAATCAGCCCCAGCATTTT. It encodes CASARVGNQPQHF.

The chain couples TRBV7-6 to TRBJ2-1; TRBD1 agrees at 7 bases. Per the germline V gene, CDR1 is SGHVS and CDR2 is FNYEAQ. CDR3 length equals 15 residues. V was pared by 4 bases and J by 3 bases, with 6 bases of the junction left unmatched. The CDR3 DNA sequence: TGTGCCAGCAGCTCAAGACAGGGATTCTACAATGAGCAGTTCTTC. The encoded protein is CASSSRQGFYNEQFF.

The chain uses TRBV18 and TRBJ1-2, with TRBD1 as a possible D gene (5 bases). Germline V CDR1 and CDR2: KGHSH, LQKENI. The CDR3 totals 16 residues. Trimming stripped 3 bases from V and 4 bases from J, with 18 bases between. The CDR3 region has the DNA TGTGCCAGCTCACCCTCTATGGGCAGGGACCTCTATGGCTACACCTTC. Translating it yields CASSPSMGRDLYGYTF.

This clonotype has just one count. This chain connects TRBV10-2 to TRBJ2-5; D may be TRBD2 (6 bases). Deletions cut 3 bases from V and 2 bases from J, with 16 bases between. Germline values: CDR1 WSHSY, CDR2 SAAADI. The CDR3 totals 16 residues. CDR3 DNA: TGCGCCAGCAGTGATCAGGACTATCAAGAGCAAGAGACCCAGTACTTC. It codes for CASSDQDYQEQETQYF.

The rearrangement joins TRBV19 to TRBJ2-6; D is unclear. Trimming removed 10 bases at V and 2 bases at J, with 6 bases between. The germline gives CDR1 LNHDA, CDR2 SQIVND (reference sequence). The CDR3 spans 12 residues. The CDR3 sequence: CATTAGANVLTF. CDR3 nucleotide sequence: TGTGCCACCACGGCTGGGGCCAACGTCCTGACTTTC.

This sequence joins TRBV9 and TRBJ2-7; D tentatively fits TRBD1 or TRBD2 (5 bases each). CDR1 is SGDLS and CDR2 is YYNGEE in the germline V gene. The CDR3 extends over 14 amino acids. V was shortened by 1 base and J by 3 bases, with 11 bases between the two germline ends. The CDR3 nucleotides are TGTGCCAGCAGCGTATCGGGGACGCACTACGAGCAGTACTTC. The encoded protein is CASSVSGTHYEQYF.

This clonotype showed up just once. The chain links TRBV18 to TRBJ2-7; a possible D gene is TRBD1 (6 bases). The length of the CDR3 is 15 residues. From germline, CDR1 is KGHSH and CDR2 LQKENI. V lost 0 bases and J 2 bases, leaving 11 bases between the germline ends. The chain's CDR3 is CASSPPDSFPYEQYF. Here the CDR3 DNA reads TGTGCCAGCTCACCACCGGACAGTTTCCCCTACGAGCAGTACTTC. The full variable domain, completed using reference TRBV18 and TRBJ2-7, is NAGVMQNPRHLVRRRGQEARLRCSPMKGHSHVYWYRQLPEEGLKFMVYLQKENIIDESGMPKERFSAEFPKEGPSILRIQQVVRGDSAAYFCASSPPDSFPYEQYFGPGTRLTVT.

J is TRBJ2-6 and V is TRBV2; 9 positions match TRBD1. There are 16 residues in the CDR3. Germline trimming cut 7 bases from V and 2 bases from J; bases unmatched to any gene: 6. Looked up from germline, CDR1 is SNHLY and CDR2 is FYNNEI. The CDR3 DNA is TGTGCCAGCATGGGGGACAGGGCGACTGGGGCCAACGTCCTGACTTTC. Translating gives CASMGDRATGANVLTF.

This clonotype appeared a single time. The V and J genes are TRBV10-3 and TRBJ1-5; D is possibly TRBD1 (6 bases). Trimming pared 1 base from V and 0 bases from J, leaving 10 bases between. Germline values: CDR1 ENHRY, CDR2 SYGVKD. This CDR3 region has 16 residues. The CDR3 loop is CAISELGHDSNQPQHF. CDR3 nucleotide sequence: TGTGCCATCAGTGAGTTGGGACATGATAGCAATCAGCCCCAGCATTTT.

This clonotype has only a few counts. The chain uses TRBV4-1 and TRBJ2-3; TRBD1 might be the D (6 bases). CDR1 and CDR2 (germline): MGHRA, YSYEKL. The CDR3 has 16 residues. Trimming pared 0 bases from V and 9 bases from J, leaving 19 bases between. CDR3 in DNA: TGCGCCAGCAGCCAAGATCTAGTGGGACACCGTATAACGCAGTATTTT. The encoded protein is CASSQDLVGHRITQYF.

The rearrangement links TRBV5-6 to TRBJ2-7, with D possibly TRBD1 on 6 matching bases. Trimming left V 4 bases short and J 9 bases short, with 14 bases between. CDR1 is SGHDT and CDR2 is YYEEEE in the germline V gene. The CDR3 spans 12 residues. CDR3 in DNA: TGTGCCAGCAGCGGCTTACAGGGATCGCAGTACTTC. Translating gives CASSGLQGSQYF.